This T cell receptor beta chain emerged from a study of blood T cell repertoires in COVID-19. CDR3 length equals 13 residues. Germline V gene lookup returns CDR1 ENHRY and CDR2 SYGVKD. V was trimmed by 0 bases and J by 5 bases, leaving 5 bases between them. Some clones are missing from TCRdb's copy, which holds only in-frame ones; the method was immunoSEQ multiplex PCR. The data contain about 130,000 clones, about 85% of them singletons. The sequence was obtained from a woman aged 80 or over with acute or convalescent COVID-19. Sequencing input: peripheral blood. This sequence joins TRBV10-3 and TRBJ1-5; D uncertain. The CDR3 DNA follows: TGTGCCATCAGTGAGTCCGGGTATCAGCCCCAGCATTTT. Amino acid sequence: CAISESGYQPQHF.